This TCR beta chain appears in the sequencing data of a study of tumour-infiltrating T cells in Burkitt lymphoma. This clone was seen more than once but under ten times. This CDR3 has 16 residues. The V gene end was trimmed by 5 bases and the J gene end by 7 bases; junction bases not matched to a gene: 11. Per the germline V gene, CDR1 is SGHNT and CDR2 is YYREEE (reference sequence). The assay was immunoSEQ multiplex PCR, and TCRdb's table has in-frame clones only and misses some. This repertoire shows some 2,900 clones, approximately 15% found once; its top ten account for less than 4%. The rearrangement joins TRBV5-4 to TRBJ2-2; 10 bases are a match to TRBD1. This clonotype was obtained from a human donor with Burkitt lymphoma. The sequencing sample was made of tumor tissue. CDR3 region: CASRIRDRGWNGELFF. The CDR3, as DNA: TGTGCCAGCAGGATTCGGGACAGGGGATGGAACGGGGAGCTGTTTTTT.